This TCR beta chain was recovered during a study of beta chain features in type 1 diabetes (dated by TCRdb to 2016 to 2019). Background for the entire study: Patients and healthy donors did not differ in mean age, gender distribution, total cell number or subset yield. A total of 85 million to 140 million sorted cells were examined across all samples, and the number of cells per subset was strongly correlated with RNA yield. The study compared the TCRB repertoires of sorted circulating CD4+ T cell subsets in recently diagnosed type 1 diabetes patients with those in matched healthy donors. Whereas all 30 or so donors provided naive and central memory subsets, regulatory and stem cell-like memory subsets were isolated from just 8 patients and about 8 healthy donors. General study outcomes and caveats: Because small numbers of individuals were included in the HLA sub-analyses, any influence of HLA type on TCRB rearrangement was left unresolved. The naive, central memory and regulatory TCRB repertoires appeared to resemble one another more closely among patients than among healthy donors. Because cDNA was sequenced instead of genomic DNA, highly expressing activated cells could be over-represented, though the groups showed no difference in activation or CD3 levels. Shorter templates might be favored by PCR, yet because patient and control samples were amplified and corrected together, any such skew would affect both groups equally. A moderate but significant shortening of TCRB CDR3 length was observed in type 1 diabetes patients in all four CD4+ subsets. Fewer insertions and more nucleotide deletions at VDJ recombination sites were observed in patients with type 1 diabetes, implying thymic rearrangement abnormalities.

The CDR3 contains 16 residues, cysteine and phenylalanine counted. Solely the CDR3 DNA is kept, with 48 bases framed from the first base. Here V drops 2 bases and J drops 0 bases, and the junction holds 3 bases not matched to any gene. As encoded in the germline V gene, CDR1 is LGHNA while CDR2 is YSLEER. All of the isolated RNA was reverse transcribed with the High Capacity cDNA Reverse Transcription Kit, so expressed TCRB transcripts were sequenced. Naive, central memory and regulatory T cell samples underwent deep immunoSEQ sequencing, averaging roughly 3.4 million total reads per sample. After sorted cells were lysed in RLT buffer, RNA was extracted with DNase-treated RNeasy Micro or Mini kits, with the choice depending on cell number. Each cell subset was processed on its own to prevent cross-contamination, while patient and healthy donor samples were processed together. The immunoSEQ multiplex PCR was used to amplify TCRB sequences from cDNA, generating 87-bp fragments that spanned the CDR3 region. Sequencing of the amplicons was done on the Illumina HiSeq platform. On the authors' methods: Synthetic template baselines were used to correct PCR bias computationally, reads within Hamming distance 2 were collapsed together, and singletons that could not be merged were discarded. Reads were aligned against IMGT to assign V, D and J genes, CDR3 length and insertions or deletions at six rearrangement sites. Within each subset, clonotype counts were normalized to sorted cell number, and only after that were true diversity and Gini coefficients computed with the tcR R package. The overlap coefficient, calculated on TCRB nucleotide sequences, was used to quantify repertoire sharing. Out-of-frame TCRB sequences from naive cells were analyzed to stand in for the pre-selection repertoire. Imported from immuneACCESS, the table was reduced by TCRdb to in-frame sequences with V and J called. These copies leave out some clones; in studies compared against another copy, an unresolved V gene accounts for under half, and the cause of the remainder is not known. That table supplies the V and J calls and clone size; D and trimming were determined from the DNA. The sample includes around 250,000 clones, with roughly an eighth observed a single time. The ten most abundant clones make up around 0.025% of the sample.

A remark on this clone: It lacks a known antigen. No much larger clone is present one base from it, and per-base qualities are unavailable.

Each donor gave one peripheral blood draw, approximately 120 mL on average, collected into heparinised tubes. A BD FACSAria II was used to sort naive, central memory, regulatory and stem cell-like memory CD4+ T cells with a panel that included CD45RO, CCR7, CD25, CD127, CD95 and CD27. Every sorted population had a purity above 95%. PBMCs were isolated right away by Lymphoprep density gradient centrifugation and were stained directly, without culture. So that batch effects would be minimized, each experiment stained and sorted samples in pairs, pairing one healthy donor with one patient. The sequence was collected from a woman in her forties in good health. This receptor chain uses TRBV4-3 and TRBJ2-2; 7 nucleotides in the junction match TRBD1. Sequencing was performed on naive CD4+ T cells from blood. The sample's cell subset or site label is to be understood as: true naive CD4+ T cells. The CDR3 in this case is CASSQNRGANTGELFF. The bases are TGCGCCAGCAGCCAAAACAGGGGCGCGAACACCGGGGAGCTGTTTTTT.